The clone carrying this T cell receptor (beta chain) was detected a few times. Its antigen is unknown. The data belong to a study of OX40 agonist ivuxolimab in advanced cancers. Sequencing was performed with immunoSEQ multiplex PCR; in TCRdb, only in-frame clones are kept and a portion is missing. The sample lists just over 40,000 clones, about 85% occurring once. There are 14 residues in the CDR3. The V end was cut by 6 bases, the J end by 5 bases, with 16 bases between. From germline, CDR1 is LNHDA and CDR2 SQIVND (reference sequence). Samples were taken at baseline and on day 1 of cycles 4 and 7. Regarding the study as a whole: Expanded peripheral T cells had an undetermined antigen specificity. Some of the lowest clonal expansion was seen in partial responders at 0.1-3.0 mg/kg. In CD8+ T cells, expanded clones were on average more numerous than in CD4+.

The chain uses TRBV19 and TRBJ1-2; D not certain. The material was CD4+ or CD8+ T cells sorted from blood, obtained in a trial of the OX40 agonist ivuxolimab. This receptor was identified in an adult with an advanced solid tumor such as melanoma, head and neck, liver or kidney cancer. The CDR3 DNA reads TGTGCCAGTAGCCCCGTCGGTGGGGAGTATGGCTACACCTTC. Translated, it gives CASSPVGGEYGYTF. The full variable domain, its missing parts supplied by reference TRBV19 and TRBJ1-2, is DGGITQSPKYLFRKEGQNVTLSCEQNLNHDAMYWYRQDPGQGLRLIYYSQIVNDFQKGDIAEGYSVSREKKESFPLTVTSAQKNPTAFYLCASSPVGGEYGYTFGSGTRLTVV.